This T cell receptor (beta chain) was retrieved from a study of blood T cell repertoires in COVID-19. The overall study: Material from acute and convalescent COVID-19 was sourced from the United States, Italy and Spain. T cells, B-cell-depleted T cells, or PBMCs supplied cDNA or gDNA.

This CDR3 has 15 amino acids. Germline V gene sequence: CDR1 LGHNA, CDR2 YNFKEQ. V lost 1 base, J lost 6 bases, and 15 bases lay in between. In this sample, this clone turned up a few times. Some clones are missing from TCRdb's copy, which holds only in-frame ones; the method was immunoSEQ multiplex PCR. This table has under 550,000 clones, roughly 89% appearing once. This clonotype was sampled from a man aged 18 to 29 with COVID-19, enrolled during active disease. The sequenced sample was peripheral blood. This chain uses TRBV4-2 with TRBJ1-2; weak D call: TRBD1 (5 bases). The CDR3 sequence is CASSQGDTSRDGYTF. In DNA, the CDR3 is TGTGCCAGCAGCCAAGGCGACACGTCCAGGGATGGCTACACCTTC.